The 20 T cell receptor beta chains below come from one sample, sequenced in a study of human T cells and chemical hapten exposure. TCRdb re-analysed the RACE reads in MiXCR, keeping a single row per CDR3 protein. The sample lists about 93,000 distinct CDR3 sequences, over 8% occurring once. As for time point: healthy volunteer bleed at 2 weeks. Extraction of total RNA was performed on unfractionated whole blood. The sample consisted of whole blood. The origin of the receptors is a female donor in good health. Some clones in this sample may be carry-over from other donors' samples.

The chain recombines TRBV7-8 with TRBJ1-5; D is perhaps TRBD1 (6 bases). The CDR3 is made up of 16 amino acids. V was clipped by 2 bases and J by 1 base, with 12 bases between them. The germline V gene has CDR1 SGHVS and CDR2 FQNEAQ. CDR3 bases: TGTGCCAGCAGCTTATACGGCCAGGGGAGCAATCAGCCCCAGCATTTT. This translates into CASSLYGQGSNQPQHF. The variable domain in full, with the rest retrieved from reference TRBV7-8 and TRBJ1-5, is GAGVSQSPRYKVAKRGQDVALRCDPISGHVSLFWYQQALGQGPEFLTYFQNEAQLDKSGLPSDRFFAERPEGSVSTLKIQRTQQEDSAVYLCASSLYGQGSNQPQHFGDGTRLSIL.

The table lists this clonotype with many counts. The chain uses TRBV6-1 and TRBJ2-7, with 9 bases aligning to TRBD2. The CDR3 contains 15 residues. CDR1 and CDR2 (germline): MNHNS, SASEGT. Trimming at V came to 0 bases and at J to 7 bases, leaving 7 bases not matched to a gene. The CDR3 DNA is TGTGCCAGCAGTGAAGCGTCGCTAGCGGGAAATGAGCAGTACTTC. Protein: CASSEASLAGNEQYF.

This sequence joins TRBV27 and TRBJ2-1; weak D call: TRBD2 (6 bases). The CDR3 runs 15 residues. Per the germline V gene, CDR1 is MNHEY and CDR2 is SMNVEV (reference sequence). V was cut by 7 bases and J by 8 bases, with 21 bases left in between. The CDR3 region has the DNA TGTGCCAGCAATTCGGACTACGGCTTAGGGGATGAGCAGTTCTTC. This sequence encodes CASNSDYGLGDEQFF.

This clonotype came up a few times. This chain uses TRBV12-3 or TRBV12-4 with TRBJ2-7; 10 positions match TRBD2. V dropped 9 bases and J dropped 4; count of bases not matched to a gene: 3. The CDR3 has 12 amino acids. The CDR3 coding sequence is TGTGCCAGTGGACTAGCGGAATACGAGCAGTACTTC. This gives the protein CASGLAEYEQYF.

This clonotype occurred many times. The chain recombines TRBV30 with TRBJ2-3; D perhaps matches TRBD2 (5 bases). Germline assignment: CDR1 GTSNPN and CDR2 SVGIG (reference sequence). The CDR3 totals 14 residues. The V end was cut by 0 bases, the J end by 4 bases, with 11 bases between. In DNA, the CDR3 is TGTGCCTGGAGTGTATCGGAGGTTGCAGATACGCAGTATTTT. The encoded protein is CAWSVSEVADTQYF. Based on the CDR3 plus reference TRBV30 and TRBJ2-3, the full variable domain is SQTIHQWPATLVQPVGSPLSLECTVEGTSNPNLYWYRQAAGRGLQLLFYSVGIGQISSEVPQNLSASRPQDRQFILSSKKLLLSDSGFYLCAWSVSEVADTQYFGPGTRLTVL.

This clonotype was seen a few times. This rearrangement joins TRBV28 to TRBJ2-7; D is possibly TRBD1 (6 bases). Germline V gene sequence: CDR1 MDHEN, CDR2 SYDVKM. The V and J ends lost 6 bases and 1 base respectively, with 10 bases between them. The CDR3 sequence is 13 residues long. The CDR3 region is CASRPGTSYEQYF. DNA of the CDR3: TGTGCCAGCAGGCCTGGGACATCCTACGAGCAGTACTTC.

Ten or more counts support this clonotype. A junction boundary mismatches the germline segment, possibly from a read error. This rearrangement joins TRBV2 to TRBJ2-5, with D uncertain. The CDR3 length is 10 residues. Germline V gene sequence: CDR1 SNHLY, CDR2 FYNNEI. The CDR3 bases are TGTGCCAGCAGCGAAGAGACCCAGTACTTC. It is translated as CASSEETQYF. Combining the CDR3 with reference TRBV2 and TRBJ2-5 gives the whole variable domain EPEVTQTPSHQVTQMGQEVILRCVPISNHLYFYWYRQILGQKVEFLVSFYNNEISEKSEIFDDQFSVERPDGSNFTLKIRSTKLEDSAMYFCASSEETQYFGPGTRLLVL.

The rearrangement links TRBV12-3 or TRBV12-4 to TRBJ1-3; 9 bases fit TRBD1. V shed 5 bases and J 0 bases; nucleotides not matched to a gene: 14. The CDR3 runs 19 residues. CDR3 residues: CASSPRDRAIPFSGNTIYF. The CDR3 nucleotides read TGTGCCAGCAGTCCACGGGACAGGGCTATCCCCTTCTCTGGAAACACCATATATTTT.

In its sample, this clonotype was seen a few times. CDR3 DNA: TGTGCCAGCAGTACATCCGGGACAGAGAGTGGCTACACCTTC. This codes for CASSTSGTESGYTF. The gene calls are TRBV6-6 and TRBJ1-2; 7 bases agree with TRBD1. The CDR3 totals 14 residues. With 5 bases clipped from V and 7 bases from J, the junction kept 10 bases outside the gene matches. Germline V gene sequence: CDR1 MNHNY, CDR2 SVGAGI (reference sequence).

The rearrangement uses TRBV28 and TRBJ2-1; the D gene is possibly TRBD1 (5 bases). V shed 3 bases and J shed 1 base, with 10 bases lying between them. The CDR3 loop spans 15 amino acids. Germline V gene sequence: CDR1 MDHEN, CDR2 SYDVKM. The CDR3 coding sequence is TGTGCCAGCAGTTTGGGCAGGGCATCCTACAATGAGCAGTTCTTC. Translation: CASSLGRASYNEQFF.

V gene TRBV13 combines with J gene TRBJ2-7, with 11 nucleotides matching TRBD2. CDR1 is PRHDT, CDR2 FYEKMQ, per germline (reference sequence). CDR3 length equals 18 residues. J gave up 0 bases and V 3 bases, and 10 bases lay outside the gene matches. CDR3 residues: CASSFGTSGPGGSYEQYF. DNA for the CDR3: TGTGCCAGCAGCTTTGGGACTAGCGGTCCCGGCGGCTCCTACGAGCAGTACTTC.

This clonotype was found a few times. The chain uses TRBV20-1 and TRBJ2-2; 11 bases match TRBD1. CDR3 length equals 15 residues. V trimming: 5 bases; J trimming: 4 bases; junction bases outside the gene matches: 6. CDR1 and CDR2 from the germline V gene are DFQATT and SNEGSKA (reference sequence). CDR3 DNA: TGCAGTGCTCCAGGACAGGGGGCTATCACCGGGGAGCTGTTTTTT. Its translation: CSAPGQGAITGELFF.

This clonotype occurred many times. The chain has TRBV2 and TRBJ1-6, with D possibly matching TRBD1 (5 bases). CDR1 and CDR2 (germline): SNHLY, FYNNEI. The ends were cut back, 5 bases at V and 5 bases at J, with 7 bases in the middle. The CDR3 has 13 residues. The CDR3 coding sequence is TGTGCCAGCAGTAAGACAGATAATTCACCCCTCCACTTT. Translating it yields CASSKTDNSPLHF.

The chain uses TRBV10-3 and TRBJ2-5; a weak D match, TRBD2 (6 bases). Germline assignment: CDR1 ENHRY and CDR2 SYGVKD. This CDR3 contains 12 residues. Trimming removed 3 bases at V and 5 bases at J, with 7 bases between. The DNA of the CDR3 is TGTGCCATCAGTGATGGAGGGGAGACCCAGTACTTC. Translating gives CAISDGGETQYF.

This clonotype appeared a few times. The genes are TRBV28 and TRBJ1-4; no firm D call. Trimming took 3 bases from V and 5 from J, leaving 7 bases between them. The CDR3 length is 13 residues. The V gene's germline CDR1 is MDHEN and CDR2 SYDVKM. CDR3 bases: TGTGCCAGCAGTTTCGAGGTCAATGAAAAACTGTTTTTT. Residues: CASSFEVNEKLFF.

The chain couples TRBV28 to TRBJ1-5; TRBD1 might be the D (5 bases). This CDR3 spans 13 amino acids. Trimming shortened V by 8 bases and J by 2 bases, and 10 bases separated the two germline ends. CDR1 is MDHEN, CDR2 SYDVKM, per germline. The CDR3 loop reads CASSGGGNQPQHF. The DNA of the CDR3 is TGTGCCAGCTCTGGGGGAGGCAATCAGCCCCAGCATTTT.

This clonotype has just a few counts. The J gene is TRBJ2-7, the V gene TRBV10-3; possible D gene TRBD2, 5 bases. Per the germline V gene, CDR1 is ENHRY and CDR2 is SYGVKD. The V end was cut by 3 bases, the J end by 0 bases, with 15 bases between. CDR3 size: 16 residues. The CDR3 DNA sequence: TGTGCCATCAGTGATTCGGACGGGATGACCTCCTACGAGCAGTACTTC. This translates into CAISDSDGMTSYEQYF.

The V call is TRBV20-1, the J call TRBJ2-3; 8 nucleotides match TRBD2. Germline V lookup: CDR1 DFQATT, CDR2 SNEGSKA (reference sequence). The trim removed 3 bases at V and 6 bases at J, leaving 5 bases unmatched. The CDR3 loop spans 13 amino acids. CDR3 protein: CSASGGVADTQYF. CDR3 coding DNA: TGCAGTGCTAGCGGGGGGGTGGCGGATACGCAGTATTTT.

This clonotype was seen at least ten times. V usage is TRBV29-1 and J usage is TRBJ2-5; D gene uncertain. The CDR3 runs to 12 residues. The germline V gene has CDR1 SQVTM and CDR2 ANQGSEA. With 3 bases removed from V and 7 bases from J, the gap between germline ends came to 12 bases. In nucleotides, the CDR3 is TGCAGCGTTGATAAGGACGGCAGGACCCAGTACTTC. Its translation: CSVDKDGRTQYF.

This clonotype was observed at least ten times. J is TRBJ2-6 and V is TRBV6-5; no clear D gene. The V end was cut by 0 bases, the J end by 0 bases, with 3 bases between. Germline loops: CDR1 MNHEY, CDR2 SVGAGI. The CDR3 contains 15 residues. CDR3 in amino acids: CASSYSHSGANVLTF. The CDR3 nucleotides are TGTGCCAGCAGTTACTCCCACTCTGGGGCCAACGTCCTGACTTTC.